These 2 T cell receptor beta chains originate from one sample sequenced in a study of blood T cell repertoires in COVID-19. Clones were read by immunoSEQ multiplex PCR, and TCRdb kept only the in-frame ones, dropping some. This table holds over 200,000 clones, about 88% found once. Input material: peripheral blood. Receptor source: a middle-aged woman who had recovered from COVID-19.

The J gene is TRBJ2-1, the V gene TRBV7-2; 9 bases are a match to TRBD2. The CDR3 spans 14 residues. The V and J ends lost 4 bases and 7 bases, in that order; junction bases with no gene match: 5. Germline V lookup: CDR1 SGHTA, CDR2 FQGNSA. In DNA form, the CDR3 reads TGTGCCAGCAGCTCCTGGACTAGCGTTAATGAGCAGTTCTTC. As protein: CASSSWTSVNEQFF.

The CDR3 region has the DNA TGTGCCAGCACCCCCCGGACAGGGGTAATAGATACGCAGTATTTT. This gives the protein CASTPRTGVIDTQYF. The chain carries TRBV6-5 and TRBJ2-3; TRBD1 matches 9 bases. Per germline, CDR1 MNHEY and CDR2 SVGAGI. The CDR3 consists of 15 residues. V trimming: 7 bases; J trimming: 5 bases; junction bases outside the gene matches: 10.